These T cell receptor beta chains were read from a single sample in a study of blood T cell repertoires in COVID-19. Measured with immunoSEQ multiplex PCR; TCRdb has only the in-frame clones, and not every one. The sample gives 400,000 to 450,000 clones, around 90% of which show up once; 0.8% to 1% is in the top ten. What was sequenced was peripheral blood. The receptors shown here come from a man between 18 and 29 years old with COVID-19, enrolled during active disease. Both conserved end residues are part of each CDR3. D genes are given only for firm matches. Expanded clones get a size class; other rows say once, few or many, or leave the size out.

len: 16
j_gene: TRBJ2-1
d_gene: TRBD2
v_gene: TRBV9
abundance: NA
CDR3nt: TGTGCCAGCAGCGCCAGCGGGAGTATAATCTACAATGAGCAGTTCTTC
CDR3aa: CASSASGSIIYNEQFF

len: 16
j_gene: TRBJ2-5
d_gene: NA
v_gene: TRBV12-2
abundance: NA
CDR3nt: TGTGCAAGTCGCTTAGCGGTGGGACAGGAGCAAGAGACCCAGTACTTC
CDR3aa: CASRLAVGQEQETQYF

len: 13
j_gene: TRBJ1-1
d_gene: TRBD1
v_gene: TRBV24-1
abundance: NA
CDR3nt: TGTGCCACCAGATGGTCAGGGGGCACTGAAGCTTTCTTT
CDR3aa: CATRWSGGTEAFF

len: 14
j_gene: TRBJ2-1
d_gene: NA
v_gene: TRBV30
abundance: NA
CDR3nt: TGTGCCTGGAGTGTCACTTCCAGCGATAATGAGCAGTTCTTC
CDR3aa: CAWSVTSSDNEQFF

len: 16
j_gene: TRBJ2-3
d_gene: TRBD2
v_gene: TRBV9
abundance: NA
CDR3nt: TGTGCCAGCAGCATAGGACTAGCGGGGGGCACAGATACGCAGTATTTT
CDR3aa: CASSIGLAGGTDTQYF

len: 14
j_gene: TRBJ2-5
d_gene: NA
v_gene: TRBV7-6
abundance: NA
CDR3nt: TGTGCCAGCAGCTCGACCCTAGCGACAGAGACCCAGTACTTC
CDR3aa: CASSSTLATETQYF

len: 17
j_gene: TRBJ2-5
d_gene: TRBD2
v_gene: TRBV2
abundance: NA
CDR3nt: TGTGCCAGCAGTGAAGGGAAGGTAGCGGGAGGCCAAGAGACCCAGTACTTC
CDR3aa: CASSEGKVAGGQETQYF

len: 13
j_gene: TRBJ1-1
d_gene: NA
v_gene: TRBV6-1
abundance: NA
CDR3nt: TGTGCCAGCAGTGACAGGTACGACACTGAAGCTTTCTTT
CDR3aa: CASSDRYDTEAFF

len: 14
j_gene: TRBJ2-7
d_gene: NA
v_gene: TRBV9
abundance: NA
CDR3nt: TGTGCCAGCAGCCCCTTCAGAGGGAGCTACGAGCAGTACTTC
CDR3aa: CASSPFRGSYEQYF

len: 16
j_gene: TRBJ2-7
d_gene: TRBD1
v_gene: TRBV4-1
abundance: NA
CDR3nt: TGCGCCAGCAGCCTAATTACAGGGGTTGAGACCTACGAGCAGTACTTC
CDR3aa: CASSLITGVETYEQYF

len: 14
j_gene: TRBJ1-4
d_gene: TRBD1
v_gene: TRBV18
abundance: NA
CDR3nt: TGTGCCAGCTCACCGTCCCAGGGGGGAGAAAAACTGTTTTTT
CDR3aa: CASSPSQGGEKLFF

len: 13
j_gene: TRBJ1-2
d_gene: NA
v_gene: TRBV2
abundance: NA
CDR3nt: TGTGCCAGCAGTGCATCCCAGCCAGGTGGCTACACCTTC
CDR3aa: CASSASQPGGYTF

len: 15
j_gene: TRBJ1-1
d_gene: NA
v_gene: TRBV5-1
abundance: NA
CDR3nt: TGCGCCAGCAGCTTGTCGCTGAGTTTGAACACTGAAGCTTTCTTT
CDR3aa: CASSLSLSLNTEAFF

len: 18
j_gene: TRBJ2-7
d_gene: TRBD2
v_gene: TRBV10-2
abundance: NA
CDR3nt: TGCGCCATCGCTCCGGATAGCGGGAGGCGAGGCGGGGCCTACGAGCAGTACTTC
CDR3aa: CAIAPDSGRRGGAYEQYF

len: 13
j_gene: TRBJ2-5
d_gene: TRBD2
v_gene: TRBV18
abundance: NA
CDR3nt: TGTGCCAGCTCACCGGGACTAGGGGAGACCCAGTACTTC
CDR3aa: CASSPGLGETQYF

len: 15
j_gene: TRBJ1-1
d_gene: TRBD1
v_gene: TRBV11-3
abundance: NA
CDR3nt: TGTGCCAGCAGCTTAGTCGGACAGGTCAACACTGAAGCTTTCTTT
CDR3aa: CASSLVGQVNTEAFF

len: 12
j_gene: TRBJ1-4
d_gene: NA
v_gene: TRBV18
abundance: NA
CDR3nt: TGTGCCAGCTCACAGAGAAATGAAAAACTGTTTTTT
CDR3aa: CASSQRNEKLFF

len: 14
j_gene: TRBJ1-6
d_gene: TRBD1
v_gene: TRBV7-3
abundance: once
CDR3nt: TGTGCCAGCAGCTTTGGGACAGGGGGATCACCCCTCCACTTT
CDR3aa: CASSFGTGGSPLHF

len: 14
j_gene: TRBJ1-2
d_gene: NA
v_gene: TRBV6-5
abundance: NA
CDR3nt: TGTGCCAGCAGTTATGGGGGCGGGAGTCAAGGCTACACCTTC
CDR3aa: CASSYGGGSQGYTF

len: 16
j_gene: TRBJ2-1
d_gene: TRBD2
v_gene: TRBV5-8
abundance: NA
CDR3nt: TGTGCCAGCAGCGGGTCCGGGACTAGCGTCTACAATGAGCAGTTCTTC
CDR3aa: CASSGSGTSVYNEQFF

len: 14
j_gene: TRBJ2-7
d_gene: NA
v_gene: TRBV5-1
abundance: NA
CDR3nt: TGCGCCAGCCAGGACAGTCAGAGCTCCTACGAGCAGTACTTC
CDR3aa: CASQDSQSSYEQYF

len: 14
j_gene: TRBJ1-3
d_gene: NA
v_gene: TRBV5-6
abundance: NA
CDR3nt: TGTGCCAGCAGCTTCCAGGGGCAAGGAAACACCATATATTTT
CDR3aa: CASSFQGQGNTIYF